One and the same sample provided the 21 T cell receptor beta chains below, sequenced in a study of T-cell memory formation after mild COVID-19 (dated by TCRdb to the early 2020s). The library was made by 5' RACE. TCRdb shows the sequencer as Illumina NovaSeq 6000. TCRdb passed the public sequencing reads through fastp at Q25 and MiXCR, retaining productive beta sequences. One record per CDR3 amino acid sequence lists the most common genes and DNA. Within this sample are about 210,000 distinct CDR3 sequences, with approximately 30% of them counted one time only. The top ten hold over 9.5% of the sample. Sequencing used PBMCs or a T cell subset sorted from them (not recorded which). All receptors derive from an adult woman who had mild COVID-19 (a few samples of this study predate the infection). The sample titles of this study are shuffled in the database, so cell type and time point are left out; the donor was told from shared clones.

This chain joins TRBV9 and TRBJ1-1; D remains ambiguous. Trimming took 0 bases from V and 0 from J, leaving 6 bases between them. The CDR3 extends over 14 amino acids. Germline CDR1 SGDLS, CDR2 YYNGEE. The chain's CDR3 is CASSVAVMNTEAFF. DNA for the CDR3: TGTGCCAGCAGCGTAGCAGTGATGAACACTGAAGCTTTCTTT.

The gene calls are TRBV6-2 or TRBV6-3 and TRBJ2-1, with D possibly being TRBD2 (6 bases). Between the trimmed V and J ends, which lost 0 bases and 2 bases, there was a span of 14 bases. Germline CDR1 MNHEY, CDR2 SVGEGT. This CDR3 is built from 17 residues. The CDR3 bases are TGTGCCAGCAGTTACTCGTCCGGGGGTGTGACCTACAATGAGCAGTTCTTC. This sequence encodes CASSYSSGGVTYNEQFF.

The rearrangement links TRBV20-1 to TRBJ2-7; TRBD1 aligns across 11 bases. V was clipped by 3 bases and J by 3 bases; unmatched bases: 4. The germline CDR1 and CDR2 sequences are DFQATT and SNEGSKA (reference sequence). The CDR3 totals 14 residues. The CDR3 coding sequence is TGCAGTGCTAGCTCCGGGACAGGGGGCTACGAGCAGTACTTC. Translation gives CSASSGTGGYEQYF.

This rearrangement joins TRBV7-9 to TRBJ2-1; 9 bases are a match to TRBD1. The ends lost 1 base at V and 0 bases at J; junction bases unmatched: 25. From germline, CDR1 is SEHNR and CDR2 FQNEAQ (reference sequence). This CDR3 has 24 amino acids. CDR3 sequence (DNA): TGTGCCAGCAGCTTAGAGGGTTGGATCTTTCCGGGACAGGGTTATCCCCTCTCCTACAATGAGCAGTTCTTC. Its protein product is CASSLEGWIFPGQGYPLSYNEQFF.

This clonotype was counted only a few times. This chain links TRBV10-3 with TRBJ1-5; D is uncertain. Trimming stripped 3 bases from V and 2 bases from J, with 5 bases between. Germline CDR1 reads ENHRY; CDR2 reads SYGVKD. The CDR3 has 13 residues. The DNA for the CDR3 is TGTGCCATCAGTGAATGGGGCAATCAGCCCCAGCATTTT. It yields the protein CAISEWGNQPQHF.

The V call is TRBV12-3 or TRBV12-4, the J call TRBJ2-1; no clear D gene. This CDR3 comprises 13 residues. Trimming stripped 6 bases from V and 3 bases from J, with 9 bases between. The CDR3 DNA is TGTGCCAGCAGCCCCGAGGACTACAATGAGCAGTTCTTC. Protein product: CASSPEDYNEQFF.

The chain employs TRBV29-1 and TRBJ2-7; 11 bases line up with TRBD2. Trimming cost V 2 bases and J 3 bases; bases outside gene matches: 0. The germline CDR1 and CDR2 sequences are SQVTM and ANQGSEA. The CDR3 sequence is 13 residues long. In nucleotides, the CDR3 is TGCAGCGTTGAAACTAGCGGGAGCTACGAGCAGTACTTC. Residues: CSVETSGSYEQYF.

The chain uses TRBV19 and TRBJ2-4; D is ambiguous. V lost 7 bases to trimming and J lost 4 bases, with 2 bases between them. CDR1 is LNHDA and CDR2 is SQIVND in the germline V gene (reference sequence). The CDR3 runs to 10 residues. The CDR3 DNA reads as TGTGCCAGTATTAAAAACATTCAGTACTTC. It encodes CASIKNIQYF.

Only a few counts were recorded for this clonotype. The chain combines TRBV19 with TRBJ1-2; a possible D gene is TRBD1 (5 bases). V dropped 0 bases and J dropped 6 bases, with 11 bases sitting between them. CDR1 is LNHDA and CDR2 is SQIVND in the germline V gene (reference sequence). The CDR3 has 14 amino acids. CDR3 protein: CASSIDRRGDGYTF. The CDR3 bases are TGTGCCAGTAGTATAGATCGTCGGGGGGATGGCTACACCTTC. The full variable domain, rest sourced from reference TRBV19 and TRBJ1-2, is DGGITQSPKYLFRKEGQNVTLSCEQNLNHDAMYWYRQDPGQGLRLIYYSQIVNDFQKGDIAEGYSVSREKKESFPLTVTSAQKNPTAFYLCASSIDRRGDGYTFGSGTRLTVV.

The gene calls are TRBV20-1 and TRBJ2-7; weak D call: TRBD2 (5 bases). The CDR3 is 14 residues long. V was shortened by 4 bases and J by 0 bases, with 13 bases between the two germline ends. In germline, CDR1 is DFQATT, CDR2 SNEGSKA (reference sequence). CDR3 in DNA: TGCAGTGCTATCGGGCGGGTCCACTCCTACGAGCAGTACTTC. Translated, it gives CSAIGRVHSYEQYF.

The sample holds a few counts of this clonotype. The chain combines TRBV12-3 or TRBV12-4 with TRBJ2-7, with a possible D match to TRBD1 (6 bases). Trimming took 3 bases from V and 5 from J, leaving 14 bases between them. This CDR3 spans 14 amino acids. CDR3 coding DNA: TGTGCCAGCAGTTTGTTGGGGGCTAGCAACGAGCAGTACTTC. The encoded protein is CASSLLGASNEQYF.

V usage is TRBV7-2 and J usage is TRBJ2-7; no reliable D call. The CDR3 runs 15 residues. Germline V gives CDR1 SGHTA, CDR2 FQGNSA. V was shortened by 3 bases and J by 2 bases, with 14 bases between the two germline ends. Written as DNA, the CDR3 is TGTGCCAGCAGCTTGAGCGCCCTAGGTACCTACGAGCAGTACTTC. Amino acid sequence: CASSLSALGTYEQYF.

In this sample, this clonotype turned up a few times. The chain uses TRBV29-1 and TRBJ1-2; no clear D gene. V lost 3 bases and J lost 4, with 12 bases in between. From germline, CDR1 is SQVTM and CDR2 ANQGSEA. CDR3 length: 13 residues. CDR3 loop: CSVDDRDIYGYTF. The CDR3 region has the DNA TGCAGCGTTGACGATCGGGATATCTATGGCTACACCTTC.

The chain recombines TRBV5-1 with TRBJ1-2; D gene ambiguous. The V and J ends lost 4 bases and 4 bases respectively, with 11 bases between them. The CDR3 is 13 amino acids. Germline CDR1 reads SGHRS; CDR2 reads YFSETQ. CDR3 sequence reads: CASSPGLTYGYTF. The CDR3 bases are TGCGCCAGCAGCCCCGGGTTGACCTATGGCTACACCTTC.

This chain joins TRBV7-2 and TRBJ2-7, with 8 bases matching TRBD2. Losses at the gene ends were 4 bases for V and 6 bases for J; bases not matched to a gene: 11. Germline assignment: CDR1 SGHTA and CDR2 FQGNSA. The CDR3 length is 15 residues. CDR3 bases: TGTGCCAGCAGCTCCAGCGGGAGATTGGGTCTCGAGCAGTACTTC. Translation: CASSSSGRLGLEQYF.

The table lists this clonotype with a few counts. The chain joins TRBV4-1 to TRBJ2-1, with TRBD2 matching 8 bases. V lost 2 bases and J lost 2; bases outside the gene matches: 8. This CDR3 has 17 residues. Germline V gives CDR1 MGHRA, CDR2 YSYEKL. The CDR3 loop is CASSQRAGAIPYNEQFF. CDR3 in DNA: TGCGCCAGCAGCCAACGAGCGGGGGCCATACCCTACAATGAGCAGTTCTTC.

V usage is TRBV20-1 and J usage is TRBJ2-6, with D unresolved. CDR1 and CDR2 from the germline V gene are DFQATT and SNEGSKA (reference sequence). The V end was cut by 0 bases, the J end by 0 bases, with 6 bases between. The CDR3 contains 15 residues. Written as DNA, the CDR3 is TGCAGTGCTAGAGATGCAGTCTCTGGGGCCAACGTCCTGACTTTC. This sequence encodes CSARDAVSGANVLTF.

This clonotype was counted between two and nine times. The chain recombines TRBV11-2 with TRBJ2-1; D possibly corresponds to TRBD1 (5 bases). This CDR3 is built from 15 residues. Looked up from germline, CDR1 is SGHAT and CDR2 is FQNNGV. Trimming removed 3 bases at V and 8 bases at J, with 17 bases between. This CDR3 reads CASSLAEVPGYEQFF. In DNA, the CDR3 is TGTGCCAGCAGCTTGGCCGAGGTCCCAGGGTATGAGCAGTTCTTC.

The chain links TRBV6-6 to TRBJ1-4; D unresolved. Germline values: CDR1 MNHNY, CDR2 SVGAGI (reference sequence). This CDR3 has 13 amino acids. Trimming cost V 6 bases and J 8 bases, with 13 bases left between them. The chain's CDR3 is CASSQPSGEKLFF. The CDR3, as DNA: TGTGCCAGCAGCCAACCAAGTGGCGAAAAACTGTTTTTT.

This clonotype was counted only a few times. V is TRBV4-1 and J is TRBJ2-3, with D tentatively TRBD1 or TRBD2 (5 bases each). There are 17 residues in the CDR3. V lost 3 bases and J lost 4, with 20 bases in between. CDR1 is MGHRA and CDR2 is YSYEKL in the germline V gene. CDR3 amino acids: CASSHPMRAGSADTQYF. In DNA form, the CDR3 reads TGCGCCAGCAGCCATCCGATGCGGGCAGGGTCGGCAGATACGCAGTATTTT.

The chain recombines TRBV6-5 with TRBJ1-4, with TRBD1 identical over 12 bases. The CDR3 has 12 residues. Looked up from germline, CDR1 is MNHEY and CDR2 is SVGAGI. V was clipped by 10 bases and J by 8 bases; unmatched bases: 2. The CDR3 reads CATGTGGEKLFF. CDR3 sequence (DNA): TGTGCCACCGGGACAGGGGGCGAAAAACTGTTTTTT.